A selection of T cell receptor beta chains follows, all from one sample in a study of T cells of healthy individuals. TCRdb reprocessed the 5' RACE reads with MiXCR, giving one entry per CDR3 protein. Among tens of thousands of distinct CDR3 sequences listed, roughly 14% were seen once. These TCRs come from a human donor in good health. CDR3s include the opening cysteine and the closing phenylalanine or tryptophan. The D gene is left open where the match is weak. Clone size is stated in some rows and not others, as once, few, many or a class when expanded.

size	V	J	D	CDR3	DNA
many	TRBV10-3	TRBJ2-5	TRBD2	CAISQGGETQYF	TGTGCCATTTCCCAGGGAGGGGAGACCCAGTACTTC
many	TRBV6-2/TRBV6-3	TRBJ2-2	NA	CASSLDGNTGELFF	TGTGCCAGCAGTCTCGACGGTAACACCGGGGAGCTGTTTTTT
many	TRBV19	TRBJ2-6	NA	CASSMWGGSAAGANVLTF	TGTGCCAGTAGTATGTGGGGCGGGTCGGCGGCTGGGGCCAACGTCCTGACTTTC
many	TRBV6-5	TRBJ2-1	TRBD2	CASSYSVAGVGYNEQFF	TGTGCCAGCAGTTACAGTGTAGCGGGAGTAGGGTACAATGAGCAGTTCTTC
few	TRBV30	TRBJ2-1	TRBD2	CAWSATSGGYNEQFF	TGTGCCTGGAGTGCGACTAGCGGGGGCTACAATGAGCAGTTCTTC
many	TRBV4-3	TRBJ2-1	NA	CASSPRIGAYNEQFF	TGCGCCAGCAGCCCTCGGATTGGGGCCTACAATGAGCAGTTCTTC
many	TRBV5-6	TRBJ1-5	TRBD1	CASSSGLQGDQPQHF	TGTGCCAGCAGCTCCGGGCTACAGGGGGATCAGCCCCAGCATTTT
many	TRBV2	TRBJ2-2	NA	CASSPRGTGELFF	TGTGCCAGCAGTCCACGGGGTACCGGGGAGCTGTTTTTT
few	TRBV7-2	TRBJ2-5	NA	CASSPRGGGPGETQYF	TGTGCCAGCAGCCCCCGAGGGGGAGGGCCAGGAGAGACCCAGTACTTC
NA	TRBV15	TRBJ2-4	NA	CATSRGGQGGNIQYF	TGTGCCACCAGCAGAGGCGGACAAGGGGGAAACATTCAGTACTTC
NA	TRBV18	TRBJ2-7	TRBD1	CASSPGPGQGGREQYF	TGTGCCAGCTCACCCGGACCGGGACAGGGAGGTCGCGAGCAGTACTTC
many	TRBV12-3/TRBV12-4	TRBJ1-5	NA	CASSLSGRNQPQHF	TGTGCCAGCAGTTTGTCAGGGCGCAATCAGCCCCAGCATTTT
few	TRBV29-1	TRBJ2-3	NA	CSARSNREPDTQYF	TGCAGCGCGCGATCCAACAGGGAGCCAGATACGCAGTATTTT
few	TRBV7-2	TRBJ2-3	NA	CASSLAGSGIGGDTQYF	TGTGCCAGCAGCTTAGCAGGTTCTGGGATTGGAGGCGATACGCAGTATTTT
many	TRBV6-2/TRBV6-3	TRBJ1-1	NA	CASSRIPGQTKMGTEAFF	TGTGCCAGCAGTCGAATTCCGGGACAAACTAAGATGGGCACTGAAGCTTTCTTT
many	TRBV7-8	TRBJ2-3	NA	CASSFFTASTDTQYF	TGTGCCAGCAGCTTCTTTACAGCAAGCACAGATACGCAGTATTTT
NA	TRBV7-3	TRBJ2-3	TRBD1	CASSPLGQGVTDTQYF	TGTGCCAGCAGCCCCCTCGGACAGGGGGTAACAGATACGCAGTATTTT
NA	TRBV25-1	TRBJ1-2	NA	CASSDDSANNYGYTF	TGTGCCAGCAGTGATGACAGTGCGAATAACTATGGCTACACCTTC
few	TRBV3-1	TRBJ2-3	TRBD2	CASSQEEEREGPADTQYF	TGTGCCAGCAGCCAAGAGGAGGAGCGGGAGGGCCCTGCAGATACGCAGTATTTT
many	TRBV6-1	TRBJ1-5	NA	CASRTGQQSNQPQHF	TGTGCCAGCAGGACGGGACAACAGAGCAATCAGCCCCAGCATTTT
few	TRBV24-1	TRBJ2-5	NA	CATSDRTGVQETQYF	TGTGCCACCAGTGATCGGACGGGGGTCCAAGAGACCCAGTACTTC
NA	TRBV5-1	TRBJ2-1	TRBD2	CASSTGLAGNEQFF	TGCGCCAGCAGCACGGGACTAGCGGGCAATGAGCAGTTCTTC
few	TRBV12-3/TRBV12-4	TRBJ2-7	NA	CASSFMSPNYEQYF	TGTGCCAGCAGTTTTATGTCCCCGAACTACGAGCAGTACTTC
NA	TRBV29-1	TRBJ1-1	NA	CSVEDFEARGTEAFF	TGCAGCGTTGAAGATTTTGAGGCGCGGGGCACTGAAGCTTTCTTT
NA	TRBV18	TRBJ2-5	NA	CASSPWFGKETQYF	TGTGCCAGCTCACCTTGGTTTGGGAAAGAGACCCAGTACTTC
few	TRBV7-9	TRBJ2-7	TRBD2	CASSLAGGDEQYF	TGTGCCAGCAGCTTAGCGGGGGGGGACGAGCAGTACTTC
NA	TRBV4-2	TRBJ2-3	TRBD2	CASSQDGSAGGGDTQYF	TGTGCCAGCAGCCAAGATGGGTCGGCGGGGGGAGGAGATACGCAGTATTTT
few	TRBV10-2	TRBJ2-3	TRBD2	CASRRLADTDTQYF	TGCGCCAGCAGAAGACTAGCGGACACAGATACGCAGTATTTT
few	TRBV7-2	TRBJ2-3	TRBD2	CASSSATAGVGAQYF	TGTGCCAGCAGCTCCGCAACGGCGGGAGTGGGGGCGCAGTATTTT
NA	TRBV11-3	TRBJ2-1	NA	CASSLDGRGGDNEQFF	TGTGCCAGCAGCTTAGATGGGCGGGGCGGGGACAATGAGCAGTTCTTC
few	TRBV24-1	TRBJ2-1	NA	CATSDWDTNNEQFF	TGTGCCACCAGTGATTGGGACACAAACAATGAGCAGTTCTTC
few	TRBV5-1	TRBJ2-4	NA	CASEGPAKNIQYF	TGCGCCAGCGAGGGGCCAGCCAAAAACATTCAGTACTTC
few	TRBV7-8	TRBJ1-1	NA	CASSIRQTENTEAFF	TGTGCCAGCAGCATAAGACAGACCGAGAACACTGAAGCTTTCTTT
few	TRBV7-3	TRBJ1-1	NA	CASSLKGLNTEAFF	TGTGCCAGCAGCTTAAAAGGGTTGAACACTGAAGCTTTCTTT
NA	TRBV6-2/TRBV6-3	TRBJ2-7	NA	CASSYSEEGGSEQYF	TGTGCCAGCAGTTACTCGGAGGAAGGAGGGTCCGAGCAGTACTTC
many	TRBV5-8	TRBJ2-1	TRBD2	CASSLDGGITYNEQFF	TGTGCCAGCAGCTTGGACGGGGGGATTACCTACAATGAGCAGTTCTTC
few	TRBV7-8	TRBJ2-1	NA	CASSFIGVGDEQFF	TGTGCCAGCAGCTTTATCGGGGTCGGGGATGAGCAGTTCTTC
once	TRBV4-2	TRBJ1-1	NA	CASSQDTGVPNTEAFF	TGTGCCAGCAGCCAAGATACCGGGGTACCGAACACTGAAGCTTTCTTT
few	TRBV20-1	TRBJ2-7	TRBD1	CSARGADRGPNEQYF	TGCAGTGCTAGGGGGGCGGACAGGGGGCCCAACGAGCAGTACTTC
many	TRBV4-1	TRBJ1-3	NA	CASSPWQVGNTIYF	TGCGCCAGCAGCCCCTGGCAGGTTGGAAACACCATATATTTT
many	TRBV4-3	TRBJ2-3	TRBD2	CASSQELAGTDTQYF	TGCGCCAGCAGCCAAGAACTAGCGGGCACAGATACGCAGTATTTT
many	TRBV6-2/TRBV6-3	TRBJ2-4	NA	CASSYSQGTGNIQYF	TGTGCCAGCAGTTACTCACAGGGAACGGGGAACATTCAGTACTTC